The rows below give T cell receptor beta chains drawn from one sample of a study of cytomegalovirus exposure and HLA in healthy donors. TCRdb's table, derived via immunoSEQ multiplex PCR, lists solely in-frame clones and lacks some. The repertoire holds some 160,000 clones, with 70% to 85% as singletons. Sequencing was done on a sample of PBMCs. The source is a male donor in good health and CMV-seronegative. The CDR3 runs from the conserved cysteine through the conserved F or W. A D gene is named only where the DNA matches it firmly. Size values are once, few and many counts, or a class for expanded clones, and some rows have none.

d_call	j_call	clone_size	v_call	cdr3_nt	cdr3_aa
.	TRBJ1-2	.	TRBV5-1	TGCGCCAGCAGCTTGGAATCGAAGGGGGGGCGCGGCTACACCTTC	CASSLESKGGRGYTF
TRBD1	TRBJ1-2	once	TRBV6-5	TGTGCCAGCAGCCTACCAGACAGGGGCAGCTACACCTTC	CASSLPDRGSYTF
.	TRBJ1-4	.	TRBV4-3	TGCGCCAGCAGCCAAGGAAACCTGGCGGCTTTCGGGGAAAAACTGTTTTTT	CASSQGNLAAFGEKLFF
TRBD1	TRBJ1-5	.	TRBV5-8	TGTGCCAGCAGCTTGGCGACAGGGTGGAATCAGCCCCAGCATTTT	CASSLATGWNQPQHF
.	TRBJ1-2	.	TRBV6-5	TGTGCCAGCAGTTCCCGGGTTCGGGATGGCTACACCTTC	CASSSRVRDGYTF
.	TRBJ1-1	.	TRBV7-6	TGTGCCAGCAGCCCAGCGCAGGGGATTGGGACTGAAGCTTTCTTT	CASSPAQGIGTEAFF
TRBD2	TRBJ2-1	.	TRBV19	TGTGCCAGTAGTAACTTAGCGGGGGACAATGAGCAGTTCTTC	CASSNLAGDNEQFF
TRBD1	TRBJ1-6	.	TRBV2	TGTGCCAGCAGTGAAATGGACAGGGGTAATTCACCCCTCCACTTT	CASSEMDRGNSPLHF
.	TRBJ1-5	.	TRBV27	TGTGCCAGCAGCATCGCGGGCAATCAGCCCCAGCATTTT	CASSIAGNQPQHF
.	TRBJ1-2	few	TRBV19	TGTGCCAGTAGTCTCACAGGGTTTTCTAACTATGGCTACACCTTC	CASSLTGFSNYGYTF
TRBD2	TRBJ2-7	few	TRBV9	TGTGCCAGCAGCTCCCAGACTAGCGGAGAGCAGTACTTC	CASSSQTSGEQYF
TRBD2	TRBJ2-1	.	TRBV7-9	TGTGCCAGCAGCTTCACTAGCGGGGACTACAATGAGCAGTTCTTC	CASSFTSGDYNEQFF
.	TRBJ2-7	.	TRBV6-5	TGTGCCAGCAGCTCTCGCTACGAGCAGTACTTC	CASSSRYEQYF
.	TRBJ2-7	.	TRBV27	TGTGCCAGCAGTTCTCTCGGGTGGCAGTACTTC	CASSSLGWQYF
.	TRBJ2-7	.	TRBV4-1	TGCGCCAGCAGCCAAGAAAGGGGGCAGGGGGGAATATACGAGCAGTACTTC	CASSQERGQGGIYEQYF
.	TRBJ1-1	.	TRBV5-1	TGCGCCAGCAGCTTGGTCGCGGGGAACACTGAAGCTTTCTTT	CASSLVAGNTEAFF
.	TRBJ1-1	few	TRBV7-2	TGTGCCAGCAGCGTGGACAGCCGGTTTAATGAAGCTTTCTTT	CASSVDSRFNEAFF
.	TRBJ1-4	few	TRBV15	TGTGCCACCAGCAGCGGGGGGGGCAATGAAAAACTGTTTTTT	CATSSGGGNEKLFF
TRBD1	TRBJ2-5	.	TRBV7-2	TGTGCCAGCAGCTTACAACCCGGGACAGGGGTAGAGACCCAGTACTTC	CASSLQPGTGVETQYF
.	TRBJ1-3	few	TRBV28	TGTGCCAGCAGTTTTCAGGGCTCTGGAAACACCATATATTTT	CASSFQGSGNTIYF
.	TRBJ2-3	.	TRBV15	TGTGCCACCAGCGGACCAAGGGGGTCGGATACGCAGTATTTT	CATSGPRGSDTQYF
TRBD2	TRBJ2-1	.	TRBV6-1	TGTGCCAGCAGTGGCACCGCTCTAGCGGGAGGTTGGAATGAGCAGTTCTTC	CASSGTALAGGWNEQFF
TRBD2	TRBJ2-3	.	TRBV7-9	TGTGCCAGCAGCTTAGGGGCTAGCGGGACAGATACGCAGTATTTT	CASSLGASGTDTQYF
.	TRBJ1-1	.	TRBV29-1	TGCAGCGTTGAAGAACCGGGGACTGAAGCTTTCTTT	CSVEEPGTEAFF
.	TRBJ2-7	.	TRBV28	TGTGCCAGCAGTCAGCGATACGAGCAGTACTTC	CASSQRYEQYF
TRBD2	TRBJ2-5	.	TRBV6-5	TGTGCCAGCAGTCCTTCTAGGGGAGGGGAGACCCAGTACTTC	CASSPSRGGETQYF
.	TRBJ2-7	few	TRBV5-6	TGTGCCAGCAGCTTGGCAGACTACGAGCAGTACTTC	CASSLADYEQYF
TRBD1	TRBJ2-7	.	TRBV6-5	TGTGCCAGCAGGTCCGGGACAGGGGCAACCCACGAGCAGTACTTC	CASRSGTGATHEQYF
.	TRBJ2-1	few	TRBV25-1	TGTGCCAGCAGTGAAATAGAGGAGCAGTTCTTC	CASSEIEEQFF
TRBD1	TRBJ2-7	.	TRBV6-5	TGTGCCAGCAGTTACTCGACAGGGGGGGCCTCCTACGAGCAGTACTTC	CASSYSTGGASYEQYF
TRBD1	TRBJ2-1	.	TRBV7-2	TGTGCCAGCAGCTACCGGGACAGGTACAATGAGCAGTTCTTC	CASSYRDRYNEQFF
TRBD2	TRBJ2-1	.	TRBV27	TGTGCCAGCAGTTTATCCTCGTCTAGCGGGGACAATGAGCAGTTCTTC	CASSLSSSSGDNEQFF
.	TRBJ1-3	.	TRBV4-2	TGTGCCAGCAGCCCTGAGGGGGGGCGCGAAAACACCATATATTTT	CASSPEGGRENTIYF
TRBD2	TRBJ2-1	once	TRBV5-4	TGTGCCAGCAGCTTGGAGGCTAGCGGGGACAATGAGCAGTTCTTC	CASSLEASGDNEQFF
TRBD1	TRBJ2-1	.	TRBV5-8	TGTGCCAGCAGGCCGACCATGGGACAGGGCTACAATGAGCAGTTCTTC	CASRPTMGQGYNEQFF
.	TRBJ1-2	.	TRBV25-1	TGTGCCAGCAGTGGCCGGACAGTCTATGGCTACACCTTC	CASSGRTVYGYTF
.	TRBJ2-2	.	TRBV6-5	TGTGCCAGCAGTTACTTCCTAGTCCAGAACACCGGGGAGCTGTTTTTT	CASSYFLVQNTGELFF
TRBD1	TRBJ2-1	.	TRBV18	TGTGCCAGCTCACCACCGACAGGGGCGGCCTACAATGAGCAGTTCTTC	CASSPPTGAAYNEQFF
.	TRBJ1-2	.	TRBV7-2	TGTGCCAGCAGCTTAGCGCGGCAGGGGAGTGGCTACACCTTC	CASSLARQGSGYTF
.	TRBJ1-2	once	TRBV4-1	TGCGCCAGCAGCCAAGATCGGGGGACCGGCTATGGCTACACCTTC	CASSQDRGTGYGYTF
TRBD2	TRBJ2-1	.	TRBV5-1	TGCGCCAGCAGCTTGGAAGGTCTAGCGGGAGTGCATGAGCAGTTCTTC	CASSLEGLAGVHEQFF
.	TRBJ1-4	.	TRBV2	TGTGCCGGCGGTTTCCGGGAAAAACTGTTTTTT	CAGGFREKLFF
TRBD1	TRBJ1-5	.	TRBV5-4	TGTGCCAGCAGCTTGGCCGGGGGACAGGCCCAGCATTTT	CASSLAGGQAQHF
TRBD2	TRBJ2-5	.	TRBV19	TGTGCCAGTAGTACCTCTAGCGGGGCCCAAGAGACCCAGTACTTC	CASSTSSGAQETQYF
TRBD2	TRBJ2-5	.	TRBV7-7	TGTGCCAGCAGCTTAACGGGACTAGCGGGCGAGACCCAGTACTTC	CASSLTGLAGETQYF
TRBD2	TRBJ2-2	.	TRBV5-6	TGTGCCAGCAGCTTGGGACTCGTCCCGGGGGGGAATATCGGGGAGCTGTTTTTT	CASSLGLVPGGNIGELFF
.	TRBJ2-7	once	TRBV29-1	TGCAGCGTTGTCGGGGGAGACTACGAGCAGTACTTC	CSVVGGDYEQYF
TRBD2	TRBJ2-2	few	TRBV5-4	TGTGCCAGCAGCCAGACTAGCGGCGTAGACACCGGGGAGCTGTTTTTT	CASSQTSGVDTGELFF
TRBD1	TRBJ1-4	.	TRBV30	TGTGCCGGGTCACAGGGGGTCGCGGCTAATGAAAAACTGTTTTTT	CAGSQGVAANEKLFF
TRBD1	TRBJ2-5	.	TRBV6-1	TGTGCCAGCAGTACCGGGACAGGGGTAGGGGAGACCCAGTACTTC	CASSTGTGVGETQYF
.	TRBJ2-7	.	TRBV7-6	TGTGCCAGCAGCGCAGTCATCCCCTACGAGCAGTACTTC	CASSAVIPYEQYF
.	TRBJ1-2	.	TRBV5-1	TGCGCCAGCAGCTCTGACGTCCCAGCGTATAATGGCTACACCTTC	CASSSDVPAYNGYTF
TRBD1	TRBJ1-1	.	TRBV7-3	TGTGCCAGCAGCTTATCACAGGGGGCTGAAGCTTTCTTT	CASSLSQGAEAFF
.	TRBJ2-7	.	TRBV11-2	TGTGCCAGCAGCTCAAGGACAGCTGCCTACGAGCAGTACTTC	CASSSRTAAYEQYF
TRBD2	TRBJ2-7	.	TRBV7-2	TGTGCCAGCACCCAGGGGCTAGCGGGGGGTGGAGAGCAGTACTTC	CASTQGLAGGGEQYF
TRBD2	TRBJ2-1	.	TRBV19	TGTGCCAGTAGTATGACTAGCGGCAACTCCTACAATGAGCAGTTCTTC	CASSMTSGNSYNEQFF
TRBD1	TRBJ2-5	.	TRBV7-8	TGTGCCAGCAGCGCGACAGGGGCTGAGACCCAGTACTTC	CASSATGAETQYF